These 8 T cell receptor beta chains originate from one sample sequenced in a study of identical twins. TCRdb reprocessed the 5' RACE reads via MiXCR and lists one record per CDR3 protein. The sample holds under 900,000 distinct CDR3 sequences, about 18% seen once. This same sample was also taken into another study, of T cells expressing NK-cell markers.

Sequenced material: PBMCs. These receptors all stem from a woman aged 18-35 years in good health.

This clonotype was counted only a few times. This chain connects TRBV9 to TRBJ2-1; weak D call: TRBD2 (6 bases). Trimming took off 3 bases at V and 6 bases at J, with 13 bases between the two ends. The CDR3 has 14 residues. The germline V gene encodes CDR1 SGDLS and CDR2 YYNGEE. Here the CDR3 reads CASSAAGSFNEQFF. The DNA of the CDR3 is TGTGCCAGCAGCGCGGCGGGGTCTTTCAATGAGCAGTTCTTC.

CDR3 DNA: TGCAGTGCCTCAGGGACAGGGGGACTCGAGCAGTACTTC. This codes for CSASGTGGLEQYF. The chain combines TRBV20-1 with TRBJ2-7, with 11 positions matching TRBD1. The CDR3 spans 13 residues. V was pared by 6 bases and J by 6 bases, with 7 bases of the junction left unmatched. CDR1 is DFQATT, CDR2 SNEGSKA, per germline (reference sequence).

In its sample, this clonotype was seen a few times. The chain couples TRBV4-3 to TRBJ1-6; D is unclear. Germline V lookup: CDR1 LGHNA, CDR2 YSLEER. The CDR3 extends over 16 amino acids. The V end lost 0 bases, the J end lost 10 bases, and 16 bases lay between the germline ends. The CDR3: CASSQDSVPIGSPLHF. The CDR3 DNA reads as TGCGCCAGCAGCCAAGATTCCGTCCCAATTGGGTCACCCCTCCACTTT.

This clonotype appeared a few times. The CDR3, as DNA: TGCAGCGCTGCAAGCGGACCGACAGATACGCAGTATTTT. It encodes CSAASGPTDTQYF. The rearrangement uses TRBV29-1 and TRBJ2-3; tentative D call: TRBD2 (5 bases). V shed 7 bases and J shed 3 bases, with 14 bases lying between them. From germline, CDR1 is SQVTM and CDR2 ANQGSEA. This CDR3 region has 13 residues.

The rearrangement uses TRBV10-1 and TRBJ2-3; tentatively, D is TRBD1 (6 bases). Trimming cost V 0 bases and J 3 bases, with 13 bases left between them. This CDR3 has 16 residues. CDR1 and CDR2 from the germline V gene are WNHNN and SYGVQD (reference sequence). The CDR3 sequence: CASSESRQETTDTQYF. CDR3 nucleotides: TGCGCCAGCAGTGAGTCGAGACAGGAGACTACAGATACGCAGTATTTT.

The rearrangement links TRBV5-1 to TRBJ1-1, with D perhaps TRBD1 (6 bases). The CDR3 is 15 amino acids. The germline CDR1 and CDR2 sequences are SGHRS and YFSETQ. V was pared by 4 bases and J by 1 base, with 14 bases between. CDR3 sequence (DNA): TGCGCCAGCAGCCGAGGGCCGGGGGCGAACACTGAAGCTTTCTTT. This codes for CASSRGPGANTEAFF.

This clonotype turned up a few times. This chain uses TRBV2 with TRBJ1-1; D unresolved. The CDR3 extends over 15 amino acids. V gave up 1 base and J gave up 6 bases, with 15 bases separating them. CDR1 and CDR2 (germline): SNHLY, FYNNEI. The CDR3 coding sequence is TGTGCCAGCAGTGAAGAGACGGACCCCAACGCTGAAGCTTTCTTT. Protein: CASSEETDPNAEAFF. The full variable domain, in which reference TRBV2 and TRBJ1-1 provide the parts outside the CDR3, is EPEVTQTPSHQVTQMGQEVILRCVPISNHLYFYWYRQILGQKVEFLVSFYNNEISEKSEIFDDQFSVERPDGSNFTLKIRSTKLEDSAMYFCASSEETDPNAEAFFGQGTRLTVV.

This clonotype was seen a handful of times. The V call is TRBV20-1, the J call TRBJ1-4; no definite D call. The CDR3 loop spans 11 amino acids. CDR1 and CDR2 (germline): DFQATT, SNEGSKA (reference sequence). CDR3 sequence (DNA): TGCAGCGGAAAGGATAATGAAAAACTGTTTTTT. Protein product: CSGKDNEKLFF.